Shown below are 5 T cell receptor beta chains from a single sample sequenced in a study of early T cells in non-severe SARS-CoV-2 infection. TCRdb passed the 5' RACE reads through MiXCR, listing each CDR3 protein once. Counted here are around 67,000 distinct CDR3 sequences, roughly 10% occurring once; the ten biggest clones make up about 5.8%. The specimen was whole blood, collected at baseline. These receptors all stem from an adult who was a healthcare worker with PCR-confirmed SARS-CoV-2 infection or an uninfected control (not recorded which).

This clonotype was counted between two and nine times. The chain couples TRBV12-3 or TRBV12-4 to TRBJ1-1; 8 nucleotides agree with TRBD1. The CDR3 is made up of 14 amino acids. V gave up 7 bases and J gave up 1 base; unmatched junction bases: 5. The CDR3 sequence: CASNRDRTNTEAFF. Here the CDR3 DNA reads TGTGCCAGCAACCGGGACAGGACGAACACTGAAGCTTTCTTT.

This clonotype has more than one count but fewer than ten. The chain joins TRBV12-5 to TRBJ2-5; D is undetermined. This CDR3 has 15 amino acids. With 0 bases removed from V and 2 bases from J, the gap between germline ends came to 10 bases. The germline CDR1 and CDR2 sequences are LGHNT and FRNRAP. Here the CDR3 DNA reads TGTGCTAGTGGTTTGGTACTCGACGGGCAAGAGACCCAGTACTTC. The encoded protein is CASGLVLDGQETQYF.

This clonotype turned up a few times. CDR3 in amino acids: CSSWTGGYNEQFF. CDR3 nucleotide sequence: TGCAGCTCCTGGACAGGGGGCTACAATGAGCAGTTCTTC. The gene calls are TRBV29-1 and TRBJ2-1; 10 bases align to TRBD1. The germline V gene encodes CDR1 SQVTM and CDR2 ANQGSEA. CDR3 length: 13 residues. The V gene end was trimmed by 8 bases and the J gene end by 3 bases; junction bases not matched to a gene: 4.

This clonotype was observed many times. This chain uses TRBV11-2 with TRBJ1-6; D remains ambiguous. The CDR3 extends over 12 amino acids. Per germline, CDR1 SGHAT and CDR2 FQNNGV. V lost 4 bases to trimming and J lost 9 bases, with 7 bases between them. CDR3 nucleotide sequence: TGTGCCAGCAGCTGGAGTGGTTCACCCCTCCACTTT. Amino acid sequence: CASSWSGSPLHF. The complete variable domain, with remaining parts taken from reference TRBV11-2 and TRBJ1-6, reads EAGVAQSPRYKIIEKRQSVAFWCNPISGHATLYWYQQILGQGPKLLIQFQNNGVVDDSQLPKDRFSAERLKGVDSTLKIQPAKLEDSAVYLCASSWSGSPLHFGNGTRLTVT.

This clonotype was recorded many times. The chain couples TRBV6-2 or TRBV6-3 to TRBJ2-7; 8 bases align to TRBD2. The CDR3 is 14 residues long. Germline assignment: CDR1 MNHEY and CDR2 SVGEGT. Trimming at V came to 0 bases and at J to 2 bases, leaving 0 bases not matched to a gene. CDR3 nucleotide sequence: TGTGCCAGCAGTTACTCGACTAGCGCCTACGAGCAGTACTTC. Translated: CASSYSTSAYEQYF.